These T cell receptor beta chains were read from a single sample in a study of blood T cells in healthy people across ages. MiXCR, applied by TCRdb to the 5' RACE reads, yields one record per CDR3 protein. The sample includes 650,000 to 1,000,000 distinct CDR3 sequences, 30% to 45% of them seen just once. The material sequenced was blood. These receptors were taken from a man between 18 and 35 years old in good health. The CDR3 runs from the conserved cysteine through the conserved F or W. The D gene is left open where the match is weak. Some rows mark clone size as missing; the rest say once, few, many or name a class of expanded clone.

>TRBV28|TRBD1|few|TRBJ1-1
TGTGCCAGCAGGGGACAGGGGCGAAAGAACACTGAAGCTTTCTTT
CASRGQGRKNTEAFF
>TRBV2|.|few|TRBJ1-5
TGTGCCAGCAGTGAGTGGGGAAAAAATCAGCCCCAGCATTTT
CASSEWGKNQPQHF
>TRBV20-1|TRBD2|many|TRBJ2-3
TGCAGTGCCGCTCTAGCGGTCCGAGGTGGAGATACGCAGTATTTT
CSAALAVRGGDTQYF
>TRBV12-3/TRBV12-4|.|many|TRBJ2-3
TGTGCCAGCAGCTTAGGGGAGCTTGAGTATTTT
CASSLGELEYF
>TRBV12-3/TRBV12-4|.|few|TRBJ2-7
TGTGCCAGCAGTTTTGTCGGGGCGGCAGAGACCTACGAGCAGTACTTC
CASSFVGAAETYEQYF
>TRBV6-5|TRBD1|.|TRBJ1-6
TGTGCCAGCAGTTTGACAGGGACATCCTATAATTCACTCCTCCACTTT
CASSLTGTSYNSLLHF
>TRBV20-1|.|few|TRBJ2-5
TGCAGTGCTGATGCGACTAGTCCTGAGCAGTACTTC
CSADATSPEQYF
>TRBV4-3|TRBD2|many|TRBJ2-3
TGCGCCAGCAGCCCTCGACTAGCGGGGGACCCCACAGATACGCAGTATTTT
CASSPRLAGDPTDTQYF
>TRBV10-3|TRBD2|.|TRBJ2-3
TGTGCCATCAGTGAGCCAACCGGCCCAGCGGGGATCACAGATACGCAGTATTTT
CAISEPTGPAGITDTQYF
>TRBV30|.|.|TRBJ1-1
TGTGCCTGGAGTAGTGGGGGGGGCACTGAAGCTTTCTTT
CAWSSGGGTEAFF
>TRBV6-2/TRBV6-3|.|once|TRBJ1-1
TGTGCCAGCAGTTCAGGACACCTCTTGAACACTGAAGCTTTCTTT
CASSSGHLLNTEAFF
>TRBV6-2/TRBV6-3|.|many|TRBJ2-2
TGTGCCAGCAGCGAGGACAGAAACACCGGGGAGCTGTTTTTT
CASSEDRNTGELFF
>TRBV12-3/TRBV12-4|.|many|TRBJ2-6
TGTGCCAGCAGTCTCCACTCCAGGGAAAGGCACGTCCTGACTTTC
CASSLHSRERHVLTF
>TRBV20-1|.|many|TRBJ2-1
TGCAGTGCTAGAGCCGTATTGGCCTACAATGAGCAGTTCTTC
CSARAVLAYNEQFF